This record looks at one T cell receptor beta chain sequence and its context. The antigen is undetermined. The PCR used 60 Vbeta and 13 Jbeta primers. Clones were read by immunoSEQ multiplex PCR, and TCRdb kept only the in-frame ones, dropping some. The sample includes 150,000 to 200,000 clones, roughly 80% seen only once; the top ten take about 1.7%. The sample is drawn from a study of cytomegalovirus exposure and HLA in healthy donors. Study-wide points: Usually a TCR sequence was rare, but some public TCRs were found in many donors. An assumption of roughly uniform sequencing depth across donors underlay the presence/absence analyses.

V dropped 5 bases and J dropped 6; count of bases not matched to a gene: 6. CDR3 length: 14 amino acids. The V gene's germline CDR1 is GTSNPN and CDR2 SVGIG (reference sequence). V is TRBV30 and J is TRBJ2-1; 11 nucleotides match TRBD2. Sequencing was done on a sample of PBMCs. The receptor's source is a woman between 18 and 29 years old in good health and CMV-seronegative. CDR3: CAWGSSGRLNEQFF. For the CDR3, the DNA is TGTGCCTGGGGATCTAGCGGGAGGCTCAATGAGCAGTTCTTC.